Shown below are 16 T cell receptor beta chains from a single sample sequenced in a study of T cells in localized non-small cell lung cancer. TCRdb keeps only in-frame clones here, not all; method: immunoSEQ multiplex PCR. The data show approximately 89,000 clones, with 80% seen just once and about 19% held by the top ten. Sequences were derived from PBMCs, sampled before any cancer treatment. These receptors originate from a man between 40 and 70 years old with stage II squamous cell lung carcinoma.

The chain is built from TRBV27 and TRBJ2-7; D is unclear. This CDR3 has 16 residues. The germline gives CDR1 MNHEY, CDR2 SMNVEV (reference sequence). V lost 3 bases to trimming and J lost 4 bases, with 19 bases between them. The CDR3 bases are TGTGCCAGCAGTTTTTTAGCAGCCAAGCATCGATACGAGCAGTACTTC. Translation gives CASSFLAAKHRYEQYF.

The rearrangement joins TRBV6-5 to TRBJ2-5; possible D gene TRBD2, 5 bases. There are 16 residues in the CDR3. V was pared by 2 bases and J by 2 bases, with 15 bases between. Germline-derived CDR1 and CDR2 are MNHEY and SVGAGI. CDR3 DNA sequence: TGTGCCAGCAGTTACGCGACTGGACTTCTACAAGAGACCCAGTACTTC. Amino acids: CASSYATGLLQETQYF.

With regard to this clone: One junction end does not reproduce the germline sequence, and a read error may be involved. The V and J genes are TRBV7-7 and TRBJ1-1; 8 bases match TRBD1. Germline V gives CDR1 SSHAT, CDR2 FNYEAQ (reference sequence). CDR3 length: 13 residues. The CDR3 coding sequence is TGTGCTAGCAGCCCCGACAGGGGAGGGGAAGCTTTCTTT. Encoded protein: CASSPDRGGEAFF.

The chain joins TRBV11-2 to TRBJ1-2; weak D call: TRBD1 (6 bases). The length of the CDR3 is 13 residues. V was pared by 5 bases and J by 8 bases, with 15 bases between. Germline CDR1 is SGHAT and CDR2 is FQNNGV. CDR3 DNA sequence: TGTGCCAGCAGCAAAGATAGGGGGAGAGGCTACACCTTC. It is translated as CASSKDRGRGYTF. Combining the CDR3 with reference TRBV11-2 and TRBJ1-2 gives the whole variable domain EAGVAQSPRYKIIEKRQSVAFWCNPISGHATLYWYQQILGQGPKLLIQFQNNGVVDDSQLPKDRFSAERLKGVDSTLKIQPAKLEDSAVYLCASSKDRGRGYTFGSGTRLTVV.

Note on this clone: Mismatch with germline at one junction end may stem from a read error. The V gene is TRBV28, the J gene TRBJ1-2; D not resolved. This CDR3 has 12 residues. CDR1 MDHEN and CDR2 SYDVKM come from the germline V gene. The CDR3 reads CANSLFGSGYTF. In DNA, the CDR3 is TGTGCCAACAGTTTATTCGGGTCCGGCTACACCTTC.

This clone was observed a few times. This chain connects TRBV7-9 to TRBJ1-1; D ambiguous. Germline loops: CDR1 SEHNR, CDR2 FQNEAQ (reference sequence). The V and J ends lost 2 bases and 1 base respectively, with 8 bases between them. The CDR3 is made up of 14 amino acids. The CDR3 nucleotides are TGTGCCAGCAGCTTAACAACCAGGAACACTGAAGCTTTCTTT. Its protein product is CASSLTTRNTEAFF.

The chain couples TRBV4-3 to TRBJ2-1, with TRBD1 matching 8 bases. CDR3 length equals 14 residues. The germline CDR1 and CDR2 sequences are LGHNA and YSLEER. V was pared by 5 bases and J by 4 bases, with 4 bases of the junction left unmatched. DNA of the CDR3: TGCGCCAGCAGCTACGACAGGGGATACAATGAGCAGTTCTTC. This codes for CASSYDRGYNEQFF.

This chain joins TRBV27 and TRBJ1-1; 7 nucleotides match TRBD1. Germline V gene sequence: CDR1 MNHEY, CDR2 SMNVEV (reference sequence). The trim removed 3 bases at V and 1 base at J, leaving 11 bases unmatched. This CDR3 is 17 amino acids long. This CDR3 reads CASSFTFGQDANTEAFF. CDR3 sequence (DNA): TGTGCCAGCAGTTTCACCTTCGGACAGGACGCGAACACTGAAGCTTTCTTT.

This clone appeared once. V gene TRBV6-6 combines with J gene TRBJ2-7, with TRBD1 as a possible D gene (6 bases). This CDR3 is 14 amino acids long. Trimming removed 4 bases from V and 0 bases from J, with 10 bases in between. Germline CDR1 MNHNY, CDR2 SVGAGI (reference sequence). CDR3 region: CASSFGQHSYEQYF. CDR3 bases: TGTGCCAGCAGTTTCGGACAGCACTCCTACGAGCAGTACTTC.

This chain uses TRBV15 with TRBJ2-1, with D perhaps matching TRBD1 (6 bases). V shed 2 bases and J shed 8 bases, with 13 bases lying between them. From germline, CDR1 is LNHNV and CDR2 YYDKDF (reference sequence). This CDR3 is built from 14 residues. The CDR3 DNA follows: TGTGCCACCAGCAGACAAATTACAGGGTATGAGCAGTTCTTC. Translation gives CATSRQITGYEQFF.

The genes are TRBV27 and TRBJ1-5, with a weak D call TRBD1 (5 bases). The CDR3 is 14 residues long. The ends were cut back, 6 bases at V and 6 bases at J, with 15 bases in the middle. Germline V CDR1 and CDR2: MNHEY, SMNVEV (reference sequence). CDR3 sequence (DNA): TGTGCCAGCAGCCTCAGGGAACACAGTCAGCCCCAGCATTTT. Translated, it gives CASSLREHSQPQHF.

This chain links TRBV7-9 with TRBJ1-2; D is uncertain. The CDR3 totals 12 residues. Looked up from germline, CDR1 is SEHNR and CDR2 is FQNEAQ (reference sequence). V gave up 5 bases and J gave up 5 bases, with 9 bases separating them. The CDR3 sequence: CASSAQDYGYTF. CDR3 nucleotides: TGTGCCAGCAGCGCGCAGGATTATGGCTACACCTTC.

The chain has TRBV18 and TRBJ1-2; D unresolved. The CDR3 has 12 residues. Trimming pared 3 bases from V and 5 bases from J, leaving 7 bases between. CDR1 is KGHSH, CDR2 LQKENI, per germline. CDR3: CASSPDAYGYTF. The DNA for the CDR3 is TGTGCCAGCTCACCTGACGCATATGGCTACACCTTC.

V gene TRBV7-6 combines with J gene TRBJ2-7, with a weak D call TRBD1 (5 bases). The germline V gene encodes CDR1 SGHVS and CDR2 FNYEAQ. Deletions cut 0 bases from V and 1 base from J, with 7 bases between. This CDR3 spans 14 amino acids. CDR3 bases: TGTGCCAGCAGCTTAGCCAGGGTGTCCTACGAGCAGTACTTC. Its translation: CASSLARVSYEQYF.

This chain uses TRBV19 with TRBJ2-1; 7 bases map to TRBD2. The CDR3 runs to 15 residues. The J segment lost 7 bases and the V segment lost 3 bases, leaving 9 bases of the junction unmatched. CDR1 and CDR2 from the germline V gene are LNHDA and SQIVND (reference sequence). The CDR3: CASSIGGRGNNEQFF. CDR3 nucleotides: TGTGCCAGTAGTATCGGGGGGAGGGGAAATAATGAGCAGTTCTTC.

This chain uses TRBV4-1 with TRBJ1-4; 12 bases are a match to TRBD1. Per germline, CDR1 MGHRA and CDR2 YSYEKL. J lost 8 bases, V lost 4 bases, and 11 bases had no gene match. The CDR3 loop spans 17 amino acids. The CDR3 DNA follows: TGCGCCAGCAGCCCCGGGACAGGGGGCTTTTTAGGGGAAAAACTGTTTTTT. It codes for CASSPGTGGFLGEKLFF.